The 30 T cell receptor beta chains listed next were all sequenced from one sample in a study of T cell changes during pregnancy in multiple sclerosis. Data came from immunoSEQ multiplex PCR; TCRdb stores just in-frame clones and leaves some out. The sample shows about 96,000 clones, approximately 92% of them seen only once. Source: peripheral blood, taken in the first trimester of pregnancy. All receptors come from a female donor with multiple sclerosis, enrolled in a pregnancy study.

V and J are TRBV9 and TRBJ2-3; TRBD2 matches 8 bases. This CDR3 is 16 amino acids long. Germline CDR1 and CDR2: SGDLS and YYNGEE. The trim removed 3 bases at V and 3 bases at J, leaving 9 bases unmatched. CDR3 sequence reads: CASSGPGLDPTDTQYF. The CDR3 DNA follows: TGTGCCAGCAGCGGTCCGGGACTAGACCCTACAGATACGCAGTATTTT.

The chain recombines TRBV27 with TRBJ2-4; TRBD1 might be the D (6 bases). CDR1 and CDR2 (germline): MNHEY, SMNVEV (reference sequence). This CDR3 is built from 16 residues. Trimming removed 3 bases from V and 1 base from J, with 13 bases in between. CDR3 sequence reads: CASSLGPQGAKNIQYF. The DNA of the CDR3 is TGTGCCAGCAGTTTGGGCCCCCAGGGGGCCAAAAACATTCAGTACTTC.

The CDR3 DNA reads TGTGCCAGCAGCTTAGCCGGGAGGGTTAATGAGCAGTTCTTC. Encoded protein: CASSLAGRVNEQFF. The J gene is TRBJ2-1, the V gene TRBV7-8, with 8 bases lining up with TRBD2. Germline trimming cut 0 bases from V and 7 bases from J; bases unmatched to any gene: 2. Germline loops: CDR1 SGHVS, CDR2 FQNEAQ. The CDR3 has 14 residues.

V and J are TRBV19 and TRBJ2-2; a weak D match, TRBD1 (5 bases). V lost 3 bases and J lost 3, with 14 bases in between. This CDR3 region has 16 residues. Germline V gene data show CDR1 as LNHDA and CDR2 as SQIVND (reference sequence). The chain's CDR3 is CASSIAGHSYTGELFF. CDR3 DNA sequence: TGTGCCAGTAGTATTGCAGGACACTCTTACACCGGGGAGCTGTTTTTT.

This clone has just a few counts. This chain joins TRBV19 and TRBJ1-1; a weak D match, TRBD1 (6 bases). The length of the CDR3 is 13 residues. Per the germline V gene, CDR1 is LNHDA and CDR2 is SQIVND (reference sequence). V was shortened by 9 bases and J by 5 bases, with 16 bases between the two germline ends. CDR3 amino acids: CASKHVQGTEAFF. The DNA for the CDR3 is TGTGCCAGCAAACACGTACAGGGAACTGAAGCTTTCTTT.

The chain recombines TRBV2 with TRBJ2-4; the match to TRBD1 covers 11 bases. The CDR3 runs to 14 residues. The J segment lost 15 bases and the V segment lost 4 bases, leaving 11 bases of the junction unmatched. CDR1 and CDR2 from the germline V gene are SNHLY and FYNNEI. The CDR3 is CASSVRTGGVSGYF. CDR3 in DNA: TGTGCCAGCAGTGTAAGGACAGGGGGCGTCTCAGGGTACTTC.

This clone appeared once. The chain has TRBV7-9 and TRBJ1-2; no clear D. Germline-derived CDR1 and CDR2 are SEHNR and FQNEAQ (reference sequence). The CDR3 totals 15 residues. The ends were cut back, 6 bases at V and 1 base at J, with 15 bases in the middle. The DNA for the CDR3 is TGTGCCAGCAGTTTGGACGGGAATCTTAACTATGGCTACACCTTC. Translation: CASSLDGNLNYGYTF. Variable domain in full (rest from reference TRBV7-9 and TRBJ1-2): DTGVSQNPRHKITKRGQNVTFRCDPISEHNRLYWYRQTLGQGPEFLTYFQNEAQLEKSRLLSDRFSAERPKGSFSTLEIQRTEQGDSAMYLCASSLDGNLNYGYTFGSGTRLTVV.

The V gene is TRBV19, the J gene TRBJ2-3; D may be TRBD2 (6 bases). Germline V lookup: CDR1 LNHDA, CDR2 SQIVND (reference sequence). The V and J ends lost 1 base and 1 base respectively, with 9 bases between them. The CDR3 is 15 amino acids. In nucleotides, the CDR3 is TGTGCCAGTAGTATAGCAGCTAGCGGCACAGATACGCAGTATTTT. This translates into CASSIAASGTDTQYF.

The genes are TRBV27 and TRBJ2-2, with 12 bases aligning to TRBD2. The CDR3 has 15 residues. Unmatched junction bases numbered 3, after V lost 6 bases and J lost 4 bases. Looked up from germline, CDR1 is MNHEY and CDR2 is SMNVEV (reference sequence). CDR3 DNA sequence: TGTGCCAGCAGGGGACTAGCGGGTGTCACCGGGGAGCTGTTTTTT. Its protein product is CASRGLAGVTGELFF.

The chain couples TRBV6-4 to TRBJ2-3, with TRBD2 identical over 7 bases. V lost 10 bases, J lost 2 bases, and 12 bases stayed unmatched. Germline V gives CDR1 MRHNA, CDR2 SNTAGT. This CDR3 has 15 residues. The CDR3 reads CATAAASGTTDTQYF. The CDR3 nucleotides are TGTGCCACCGCCGCAGCTAGCGGAACCACAGATACGCAGTATTTT.

The chain joins TRBV10-2 to TRBJ2-2, with D possibly TRBD2 on 9 matching bases. This CDR3 has 16 amino acids. The V gene's germline CDR1 is WSHSY and CDR2 SAAADI. The germline V and J ends were trimmed by 2 bases and 4 bases, with 14 bases remaining between them. The CDR3 reads CASSEDRGLATGELFF. The CDR3 DNA sequence: TGCGCCAGCAGTGAGGACAGGGGACTAGCCACCGGGGAGCTGTTTTTT.

The rearrangement uses TRBV28 and TRBJ2-1, with 7 bases identical to TRBD2. CDR3 length equals 14 residues. CDR1 and CDR2 (germline): MDHEN, SYDVKM. J lost 9 bases, V lost 2 bases, and 7 bases had no gene match. CDR3 DNA sequence: TGTGCCAGCAGTTTAGCGGGAGAGGTTGGTGAGCAGTTCTTC. Translation: CASSLAGEVGEQFF.

This clone has only one observation. The chain joins TRBV5-1 to TRBJ2-3, with D tentatively TRBD2 (5 bases). The ends were cut back, 1 base at V and 5 bases at J, with 11 bases in the middle. Per the germline V gene, CDR1 is SGHRS and CDR2 is YFSETQ. CDR3 size: 14 residues. The CDR3 here is CASSLQRARDTQYF. The CDR3 bases are TGCGCCAGCAGCTTGCAGAGGGCCCGAGATACGCAGTATTTT.

J is TRBJ2-7 and V is TRBV6-6; TRBD2 matches at 9 bases. Germline V CDR1 and CDR2: MNHNY, SVGAGI (reference sequence). The CDR3 covers 14 residues. V gave up 6 bases and J gave up 5 bases; unmatched junction bases: 8. CDR3 nucleotides: TGTGCCAGCAGCGTAGCGGGAGAACGCGACGAGCAGTACTTC. Protein: CASSVAGERDEQYF.

The V gene is TRBV5-8, the J gene TRBJ2-1; 9 bases match TRBD1. CDR1 SGHTS and CDR2 YDEGEE come from the germline V gene. V was clipped by 2 bases and J by 2 bases; unmatched bases: 2. The CDR3 totals 15 residues. CDR3 amino acids: CASSFRQGAYNEQFF. CDR3 nucleotides: TGTGCCAGCAGCTTCCGACAGGGGGCCTACAATGAGCAGTTCTTC.

The chain combines TRBV5-6 with TRBJ1-1; 8 nucleotides line up with TRBD1. V lost 4 bases and J lost 0; bases outside the gene matches: 5. There are 15 residues in the CDR3. Germline CDR1 and CDR2: SGHDT and YYEEEE. As DNA, the CDR3 is TGTGCCAGCAGCACCCTGACAGGGGTGAACACTGAAGCTTTCTTT. Its protein product is CASSTLTGVNTEAFF.

The chain recombines TRBV4-1 with TRBJ2-7, with D unclear. This CDR3 spans 14 amino acids. The germline V and J ends were trimmed by 4 bases and 5 bases, with 15 bases remaining between them. Germline CDR1 MGHRA, CDR2 YSYEKL. The CDR3 is CASSLSTVFDEQYF. The CDR3 nucleotides are TGCGCCAGCAGCCTGTCGACTGTCTTCGACGAGCAGTACTTC.

The chain has TRBV19 and TRBJ2-7, with 10 bases lining up with TRBD2. Germline CDR1 and CDR2: LNHDA and SQIVND (reference sequence). The CDR3 is 16 amino acids. J was trimmed by 1 base and V by 5 bases; bases with no gene match: 8. The CDR3 loop reads CASSALAGALSYEQYF. In DNA form, the CDR3 reads TGTGCCAGTAGTGCCCTAGCGGGAGCGCTATCCTACGAGCAGTACTTC. Filled out from reference TRBV19 and TRBJ2-7, the complete variable domain reads DGGITQSPKYLFRKEGQNVTLSCEQNLNHDAMYWYRQDPGQGLRLIYYSQIVNDFQKGDIAEGYSVSREKKESFPLTVTSAQKNPTAFYLCASSALAGALSYEQYFGPGTRLTVT.

The rearrangement links TRBV7-7 to TRBJ1-2, with D unclear. The CDR3 is 16 residues long. CDR1 is SSHAT and CDR2 is FNYEAQ in the germline V gene (reference sequence). The CDR3 nucleotides are TGTGATAGCAGCCCCTACTGGATGAGGGATTATCATGGCTACACCTTC. Its protein product is CDSSPYWMRDYHGYTF.

V usage is TRBV14 and J usage is TRBJ2-7; perhaps TRBD2 as D (6 bases). The germline V and J ends were trimmed by 1 base and 7 bases, with 20 bases remaining between them. Germline CDR1 SGHDN, CDR2 FVKESK. The CDR3 contains 16 residues. In DNA form, the CDR3 reads TGTGCCAGCAGCCAAGTGGTCGGGAGCGGAGGCGAGGAGCAGTACTTC. Amino acid sequence: CASSQVVGSGGEEQYF.

This chain uses TRBV13 with TRBJ2-7; TRBD1 might be the D (6 bases). This CDR3 is built from 13 residues. Germline V lookup: CDR1 PRHDT, CDR2 FYEKMQ (reference sequence). Trimming removed 5 bases at V and 5 bases at J, with 13 bases between. DNA for the CDR3: TGTGCCAGCAGCGGTCGAACAGGGAACGAGCAGTACTTC. Its translation is CASSGRTGNEQYF.

This chain links TRBV19 with TRBJ2-2, with TRBD2 matching 12 bases. The CDR3 covers 17 residues. Germline V lookup: CDR1 LNHDA, CDR2 SQIVND (reference sequence). V lost 8 bases, J lost 5 bases, and 12 bases stayed unmatched. CDR3 coding DNA: TGTGCCAGTGTCCCGGGACTAGCGGGCCTCGGTACCGGGGAGCTGTTTTTT. Protein product: CASVPGLAGLGTGELFF.

For the CDR3, the DNA is TGTGCCAGTAGTATACTCTCCCAGCGGGATTACAATGAGCAGTTCTTC. This sequence encodes CASSILSQRDYNEQFF. The rearrangement joins TRBV19 to TRBJ2-1; 7 positions agree with TRBD2. There are 16 residues in the CDR3. Trimming removed 2 bases from V and 4 bases from J; junction bases left unmatched: 8. Germline V lookup: CDR1 LNHDA, CDR2 SQIVND (reference sequence).

With respect to this clone: At one of its ends the junction is not consistent with the germline gene, which may arise from a read error. V is TRBV7-7 and J is TRBJ2-2, with no clear D. Germline loops: CDR1 SSHAT, CDR2 FNYEAQ (reference sequence). CDR3 length equals 15 residues. In nucleotides, the CDR3 is TGTGCTAGCAGCTTAGAATTCGCAGCGACCGGGGAGCTGTTTTTT. Protein sequence: CASSLEFAATGELFF.

This chain connects TRBV7-3 to TRBJ2-5; D ambiguous. CDR3 length: 14 amino acids. The V gene lost 0 bases and the J gene lost 4 bases, with 9 bases spanning the gap. Germline CDR1 and CDR2: SGHTA and FQGTGA. CDR3 loop: CASSLTGIRETQYF. The CDR3 DNA is TGTGCCAGCAGCTTAACGGGCATCAGAGAGACCCAGTACTTC.

The chain joins TRBV5-4 to TRBJ2-7, with TRBD2 matching over 7 bases. This CDR3 region has 12 residues. After removal of 4 bases from V and 6 bases from J, the junction contained 4 bases not matched to a gene. Germline CDR1 reads SGHNT; CDR2 reads YYREEE (reference sequence). CDR3 amino acids: CASSPGLVEQYF. The CDR3 DNA follows: TGTGCCAGCAGCCCCGGACTAGTCGAGCAGTACTTC.

In its sample, this clone was seen once. The V call is TRBV27, the J call TRBJ2-5, with TRBD1 as a possible D gene (5 bases). The germline V and J ends were trimmed by 2 bases and 9 bases, with 19 bases remaining between them. Germline CDR1 and CDR2: MNHEY and SMNVEV (reference sequence). The CDR3 contains 15 residues. The CDR3 reads CASSLSGQGPRAQYF. CDR3 sequence (DNA): TGTGCCAGCAGTTTAAGTGGGCAGGGCCCCCGGGCCCAGTACTTC.

The V call is TRBV29-1, the J call TRBJ1-1; D not resolved. CDR3 length: 13 amino acids. Germline CDR1 is SQVTM and CDR2 is ANQGSEA. Trimming shortened V by 7 bases and J by 6 bases, and 18 bases separated the two germline ends. The CDR3 region has the DNA TGCAGCGCAACGACCGCAGCTGCGGCTGAAGCTTTCTTT. Protein product: CSATTAAAAEAFF. Full variable domain (missing parts from reference TRBV29-1 and TRBJ1-1): SAVISQKPSRDICQRGTSLTIQCQVDSQVTMMFWYRQQPGQSLTLIATANQGSEATYESGFVIDKFPISRPNLTFSTLTVSNMSPEDSSIYLCSATTAAAAEAFFGQGTRLTVV.

The chain recombines TRBV10-3 with TRBJ2-7, with TRBD2 identical over 8 bases. Germline CDR1 ENHRY, CDR2 SYGVKD. The CDR3 contains 13 residues. The V gene end was trimmed by 6 bases and the J gene end by 4 bases; junction bases not matched to a gene: 5. This chain's CDR3 is CAIRTGTRYEQYF. CDR3 nucleotide sequence: TGTGCCATCAGGACCGGGACTAGATACGAGCAGTACTTC.

The chain carries TRBV5-1 and TRBJ2-7, with 9 bases identical to TRBD1. The J segment lost 6 bases and the V segment lost 4 bases, leaving 8 bases of the junction unmatched. The CDR3 consists of 14 residues. The germline V gene has CDR1 SGHRS and CDR2 YFSETQ. DNA of the CDR3: TGCGCCAGCAGCGGTGGACAGGGGTTTGCCGAGCAGTACTTC. Translation gives CASSGGQGFAEQYF.